Presented here are 21 T cell receptor beta chains from one specimen sequenced in a study of CD8 T cells in ankylosing spondylitis (dated by TCRdb to 2016 to 2017). Library preparation employed 5' RACE. The sequencer listed for this sample is Illumina HiSeq 2500. Clones were called with MiXCR by TCRdb after fastp trimmed the public reads at Q25, and only in-frame beta chains were retained. Rows with one shared CDR3 protein collapse into an entry with the most common genes and DNA. The sample has about 190,000 distinct CDR3 sequences on record, over 10% of them singletons. The ten largest account for 9.5% to 11% of the sample. What was sequenced was blood, either unsorted or a sorted T cell fraction (not recorded which). The receptor source for this set is a female donor with ankylosing spondylitis or in good health (not recorded which).

Of note for this clonotype: Possible read error: a much larger clone is one base away. The rearrangement links TRBV24-1 to TRBJ2-1, with a tentative D call TRBD2 (5 bases). The CDR3 is made up of 14 amino acids. Per the germline V gene, CDR1 is KGHDR and CDR2 is SFDVKD. The CDR3: CTTSGEPWYNEQFF. CDR3 bases: TGTACCACCAGTGGGGAGCCGTGGTACAATGAGCAGTTCTTC.

This clonotype was observed at least ten times. This chain joins TRBV7-2 and TRBJ2-1; D call uncertain. Looked up from germline, CDR1 is SGHTA and CDR2 is FQGNSA. There are 15 residues in the CDR3. V shed 2 bases and J shed 2 bases, with 10 bases lying between them. The CDR3 DNA reads TGTGCCAGCAGCTTAATGGCGAAAACCTACAATGAGCAGTTCTTC. Its translation is CASSLMAKTYNEQFF.

This clonotype was counted many times. The rearrangement joins TRBV29-1 to TRBJ2-7; 8 nucleotides align to TRBD1. The CDR3 has 15 amino acids. Germline trimming cut 3 bases from V and 0 bases from J; bases unmatched to any gene: 7. The germline gives CDR1 SQVTM, CDR2 ANQGSEA. CDR3 sequence: CSVEVPGQVSYEQYF. CDR3 in DNA: TGCAGCGTTGAGGTCCCGGGACAGGTCTCCTACGAGCAGTACTTC.

This clonotype was picked up many times. This sequence joins TRBV27 and TRBJ2-3; 11 positions match TRBD2. CDR3 size: 18 residues. Germline V CDR1 and CDR2: MNHEY, SMNVEV (reference sequence). Losses at the gene ends were 3 bases for V and 0 bases for J; bases not matched to a gene: 8. CDR3 region: CASSFGLAGGFSTDTQYF. The CDR3 DNA follows: TGTGCCAGCAGTTTCGGGCTAGCGGGGGGTTTTAGCACAGATACGCAGTATTTT.

The sample holds many counts of this clonotype. The chain recombines TRBV4-1 with TRBJ2-7; the D gene is possibly TRBD2 (6 bases). CDR3 length equals 16 residues. Trimming stripped 0 bases from V and 1 base from J, with 13 bases between. CDR1 and CDR2 from the germline V gene are MGHRA and YSYEKL. The CDR3 nucleotides read TGCGCCAGCAGCCAAGATCCCGGGAGAAGGTCCTACGAGCAGTACTTC. Translating gives CASSQDPGRRSYEQYF.

This clonotype was recorded at least ten times. The chain joins TRBV6-5 to TRBJ2-1; maybe TRBD2 (6 bases). The CDR3 spans 16 residues. V was trimmed by 3 bases and J by 4 bases, leaving 16 bases between them. Per germline, CDR1 MNHEY and CDR2 SVGAGI. The CDR3 region has the DNA TGTGCCAGCAGTTATTTTGGAGCGGGTGGGTACAATGAGCAGTTCTTC. This codes for CASSYFGAGGYNEQFF.

This clonotype was counted between two and nine times. The CDR3 DNA is TGCGCCAGCAGAAACATGAACACTGAAGCTTTCTTT. It encodes CASRNMNTEAFF. This chain connects TRBV5-1 to TRBJ1-1; D gene ambiguous. Trimming took off 5 bases at V and 0 bases at J, with 5 bases between the two ends. Germline-derived CDR1 and CDR2 are SGHRS and YFSETQ. The CDR3 totals 12 residues.

Concerning this clonotype: A much larger clone differs by one base, so this may be a read error. This rearrangement joins TRBV6-5 to TRBJ2-7; TRBD1 aligns across 7 bases. The length of the CDR3 is 14 residues. Germline V gene lookup returns CDR1 MNHEY and CDR2 SVGAGI. The CDR3 coding sequence is TGTGCCAACAGTTCAGACAGGGAATCCTACGAGCAGTACTTC. Protein product: CANSSDRESYEQYF.

This clonotype is judged large. CDR3 bases: TGTGCCAGCAGTGATACTAGACGGTCCTACAATGAGCAGTTCTTC. Amino acids: CASSDTRRSYNEQFF. The chain uses TRBV9 and TRBJ2-1; tentatively, D is TRBD2 (5 bases). Trimming cost V 5 bases and J 1 base, with 13 bases left between them. The CDR3 extends over 15 amino acids. CDR1 SGDLS and CDR2 YYNGEE come from the germline V gene.

In its sample, this clonotype was seen a few times. V and J are TRBV27 and TRBJ2-7, with 12 nucleotides matching TRBD2. Per germline, CDR1 MNHEY and CDR2 SMNVEV (reference sequence). Unmatched junction bases numbered 7, after V lost 6 bases and J lost 1 base. The CDR3 runs to 16 residues. The CDR3 nucleotides read TGTGCCAGCAGCCGACCTGGGACTAGCGGGTCCTACGAGCAGTACTTC. Residues: CASSRPGTSGSYEQYF.

This clonotype was seen a handful of times. The rearrangement links TRBV6-2 or TRBV6-3 to TRBJ2-1, with D possibly being TRBD1 or TRBD2 (5 bases each). The V and J ends lost 5 bases and 4 bases respectively, with 15 bases between them. The CDR3 spans 15 residues. The V gene's germline CDR1 is MNHEY and CDR2 SVGEGT. The DNA for the CDR3 is TGTGCCAGCAGTACCCGGGACCCCGCTTACAATGAGCAGTTCTTC. Translated, it gives CASSTRDPAYNEQFF.

A few counts support this clonotype. The chain is built from TRBV15 and TRBJ2-3; D may be TRBD2 (5 bases). Trimming took 0 bases from V and 4 from J, leaving 8 bases between them. CDR1 is LNHNV, CDR2 YYDKDF, per germline (reference sequence). CDR3 size: 14 residues. The CDR3 DNA reads as TGTGCCACCAGCAGAGATCAGGAGGCAGATACGCAGTATTTT. Translation gives CATSRDQEADTQYF.

J is TRBJ2-7 and V is TRBV7-2; 8 bases align to TRBD2. CDR1 and CDR2 (germline): SGHTA, FQGNSA. V lost 0 bases and J lost 2; bases outside the gene matches: 3. There are 15 residues in the CDR3. CDR3 protein: CASSLASGTAYEQYF. In nucleotides, the CDR3 is TGTGCCAGCAGCTTAGCTAGCGGGACTGCCTACGAGCAGTACTTC.

This clonotype was recorded at least ten times. The genes are TRBV27 and TRBJ1-2, with D perhaps TRBD1 (6 bases). The V end lost 7 bases, the J end lost 1 base, and 7 bases lay between the germline ends. The CDR3 is 12 amino acids. Germline lookup yields CDR1 MNHEY and CDR2 SMNVEV (reference sequence). As DNA, the CDR3 is TGTGCCAGCAAACAGGGTAACTATGGCTACACCTTC. It specifies CASKQGNYGYTF.

The chain joins TRBV4-3 to TRBJ2-6, with 7 bases identical to TRBD1. V was pared by 4 bases and J by 4 bases, with 7 bases of the junction left unmatched. This CDR3 spans 16 amino acids. The germline gives CDR1 LGHNA, CDR2 YSLEER. The CDR3 sequence is CASSLQQGPGANVLTF. CDR3 in DNA: TGCGCCAGCAGCCTGCAACAGGGGCCCGGGGCCAACGTCCTGACTTTC.

Many counts were recorded for this clonotype. V gene TRBV20-1 combines with J gene TRBJ1-6; TRBD1 agrees at 8 bases. Germline V gene sequence: CDR1 DFQATT, CDR2 SNEGSKA (reference sequence). J lost 7 bases, V lost 0 bases, and 2 bases had no gene match. The CDR3 is 14 amino acids. The CDR3 region has the DNA TGCAGTGCTAGAGAGAACAGGGGGAATTCACCCCTCCACTTT. Translating it yields CSARENRGNSPLHF.

This clonotype was detected many times. The chain is built from TRBV7-2 and TRBJ1-6, with 7 bases that match TRBD1. This CDR3 comprises 15 residues. Germline V lookup: CDR1 SGHTA, CDR2 FQGNSA. With V trimmed by 2 bases and J by 6 bases, 4 bases remained unmatched. CDR3: CASSLPTGVNSPLHF. The CDR3 region has the DNA TGTGCCAGCAGCTTACCCACAGGGGTTAATTCACCCCTCCACTTT.

This clonotype was seen many times. V and J are TRBV9 and TRBJ1-1, with D perhaps matching TRBD1 (6 bases). V lost 4 bases and J 10 bases, leaving 20 bases between the germline ends. CDR3 length equals 14 residues. In germline, CDR1 is SGDLS, CDR2 YYNGEE. DNA for the CDR3: TGTGCCAGCAGCCCTACTCACGACAGGCTAGGAGCTTTCTTT. Its protein product is CASSPTHDRLGAFF.

Remarks on this clonotype: A much larger clone lies a single base off, so this may be a read error. This chain joins TRBV5-1 and TRBJ1-5, with TRBD1 as a possible D gene (5 bases). This CDR3 contains 13 residues. CDR1 SGHRS and CDR2 YFSETQ come from the germline V gene. The CDR3 coding sequence is TGCGCCAGCGGCTTGGGGGAGGCCCAGCCCCAGCATTTT. Translated: CASGLGEAQPQHF.

This clonotype was detected many times. V is TRBV20-1 and J is TRBJ1-6; D gene uncertain. Per germline, CDR1 DFQATT and CDR2 SNEGSKA (reference sequence). CDR3 length: 15 amino acids. CDR3 bases: TGCAGCCTTAGTCTAACGAGCTCCTATAATTCACCCCTCCACTTT. Its translation: CSLSLTSSYNSPLHF.

V usage is TRBV7-9 and J usage is TRBJ1-5; D unresolved. The CDR3 sequence is 14 residues long. CDR1 is SEHNR and CDR2 is FQNEAQ in the germline V gene (reference sequence). Trimming took off 5 bases at V and 3 bases at J, with 11 bases between the two ends. The CDR3, as DNA: TGTGCCAGCAGCGGGAGGGCAGACAATCAGCCCCAGCATTTT. It is translated as CASSGRADNQPQHF.